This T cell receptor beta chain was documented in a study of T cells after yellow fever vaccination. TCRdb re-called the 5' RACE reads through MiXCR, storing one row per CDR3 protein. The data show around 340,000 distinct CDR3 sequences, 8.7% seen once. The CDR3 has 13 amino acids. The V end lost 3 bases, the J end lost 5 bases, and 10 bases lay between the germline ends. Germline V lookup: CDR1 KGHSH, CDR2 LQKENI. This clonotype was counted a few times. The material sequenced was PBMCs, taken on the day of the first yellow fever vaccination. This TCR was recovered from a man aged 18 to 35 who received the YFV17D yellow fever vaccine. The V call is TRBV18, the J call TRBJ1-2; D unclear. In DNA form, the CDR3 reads TGTGCCAGCTCACCGGTGGAACTATATGGCTACACCTTC. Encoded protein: CASSPVELYGYTF. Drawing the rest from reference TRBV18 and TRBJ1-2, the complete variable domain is NAGVMQNPRHLVRRRGQEARLRCSPMKGHSHVYWYRQLPEEGLKFMVYLQKENIIDESGMPKERFSAEFPKEGPSILRIQQVVRGDSAAYFCASSPVELYGYTFGSGTRLTVV.